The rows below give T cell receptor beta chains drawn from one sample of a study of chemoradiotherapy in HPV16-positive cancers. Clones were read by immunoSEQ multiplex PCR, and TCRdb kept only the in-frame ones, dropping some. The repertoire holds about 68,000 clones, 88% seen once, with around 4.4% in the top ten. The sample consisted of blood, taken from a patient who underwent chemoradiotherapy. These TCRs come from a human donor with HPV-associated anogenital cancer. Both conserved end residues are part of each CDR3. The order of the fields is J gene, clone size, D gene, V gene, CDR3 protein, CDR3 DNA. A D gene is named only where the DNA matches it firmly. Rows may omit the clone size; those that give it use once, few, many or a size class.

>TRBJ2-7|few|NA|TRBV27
CASSGQREQYF
TGTGCCAGCAGTGGCCAACGGGAGCAGTACTTC
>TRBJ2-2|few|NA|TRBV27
CASSFNVAGELFF
TGTGCCAGCAGTTTTAATGTGGCCGGGGAGCTGTTTTTT
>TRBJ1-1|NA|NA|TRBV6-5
CASSYATSNTEAFF
TGTGCCAGCAGTTACGCCACCTCGAACACTGAAGCTTTCTTT
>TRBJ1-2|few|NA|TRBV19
CASRPSRGNGYTF
TGTGCCAGTAGGCCTAGCAGGGGCAATGGCTACACCTTC
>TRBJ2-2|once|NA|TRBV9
CASSGSPLTGELFF
TGTGCCAGCAGTGGCAGCCCTTTGACCGGGGAGCTGTTTTTT
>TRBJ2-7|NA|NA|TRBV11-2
CASSLDPGGYEQYF
TGTGCCAGCAGCTTAGACCCGGGTGGCTACGAGCAGTACTTC
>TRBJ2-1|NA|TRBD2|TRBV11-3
CASSPGTSGSISSYNEQFF
TGTGCCAGCAGCCCCGGGACTAGCGGGAGTATTAGCTCCTACAATGAGCAGTTCTTC
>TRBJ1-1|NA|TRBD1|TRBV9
CASSVGGAGGTEAFF
TGTGCCAGCAGCGTAGGAGGGGCAGGGGGTACTGAAGCTTTCTTT
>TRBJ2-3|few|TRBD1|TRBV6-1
CASSLTGVDTQYF
TGTGCCAGCAGTCTTACAGGGGTAGATACGCAGTATTTT
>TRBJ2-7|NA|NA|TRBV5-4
CASSLAGGDEQYF
TGTGCCAGCAGCTTAGCAGGGGGGGACGAGCAGTACTTC
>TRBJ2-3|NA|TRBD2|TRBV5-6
CASSPGAGGRTDTQYF
TGTGCCAGCAGCCCAGGAGCGGGGGGACGCACAGATACGCAGTATTTT
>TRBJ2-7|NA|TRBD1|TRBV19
CASSLTTGEREQYF
TGTGCCAGTAGTCTGACAACAGGGGAACGCGAGCAGTACTTC
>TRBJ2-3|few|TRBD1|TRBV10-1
CASSKGQATDTQYF
TGCGCCAGTTCGAAGGGACAGGCCACAGATACGCAGTATTTT
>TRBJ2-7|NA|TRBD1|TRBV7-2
CASSLGETGFDEQYF
TGTGCCAGCAGCTTAGGGGAGACAGGGTTCGACGAGCAGTACTTC
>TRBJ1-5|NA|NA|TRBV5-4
CASSFGGDNQPQHF
TGTGCCAGCAGCTTTGGGGGCGACAATCAGCCCCAGCATTTT
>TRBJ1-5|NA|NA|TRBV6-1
CASSDLKDFPSNQPQHF
TGTGCCAGCAGTGATCTTAAGGACTTCCCTAGCAATCAGCCCCAGCATTTT
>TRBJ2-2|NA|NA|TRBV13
CASSPGTTYWGPGELFF
TGTGCCAGCAGCCCAGGGACCACATACTGGGGACCCGGGGAGCTGTTTTTT
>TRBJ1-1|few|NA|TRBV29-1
CSVGRTEAFF
TGCAGCGTTGGGAGGACTGAAGCTTTCTTT